Following are 25 T cell receptor beta chains from one sample sequenced in a study of blood T cells in healthy people across ages. Alongside a J-beta primer mix, a sample-barcoded 5' primer served in a second PCR lasting about 7 to 11 cycles. Each CDR3 protein gets one entry after TCRdb re-called the 5' RACE reads with MiXCR. The repertoire holds around 970,000 distinct CDR3 sequences, just over 50% seen once, with about 20% in the top ten. The source material was blood. These receptor sequences come from a woman aged 55-69 years in good health.

This clonotype was counted once. This chain uses TRBV10-1 with TRBJ1-2, with unresolved D. The CDR3 has 14 amino acids. V lost 0 bases to trimming and J lost 7 bases, with 12 bases between them. Germline CDR1 is WNHNN and CDR2 is SYGVQD (reference sequence). The CDR3, as DNA: TGCGCCAGCAGTGAGTCCTCGGGGTCTGTTGGCTACACCTTC. It specifies CASSESSGSVGYTF.

The CDR3 loop reads CASSPRGGTSGINEQFF. CDR3 nucleotide sequence: TGTGCCAGCAGCCCGAGGGGCGGGACTAGCGGGATAAATGAGCAGTTCTTC. The chain joins TRBV7-9 to TRBJ2-1, with TRBD2 matching 13 bases. CDR1 is SEHNR, CDR2 FQNEAQ, per germline (reference sequence). The V segment lost 5 bases and the J segment 7 bases; nucleotides outside the gene matches: 11. The CDR3 contains 17 residues.

This clonotype turned up a few times. CDR3 DNA: TGTGCCAGCAGCTTGGCGTCTAGCGAACGCGAGCAGTACTTC. It codes for CASSLASSEREQYF. The chain joins TRBV25-1 to TRBJ2-7, with TRBD2 as a possible D gene (6 bases). V lost 6 bases, J lost 6 bases, and 18 bases lay in between. The CDR3 runs to 14 residues. Germline assignment: CDR1 MGHDK and CDR2 SYGVNS.

Only a few counts were recorded for this clonotype. V and J are TRBV27 and TRBJ2-5; 12 positions agree with TRBD1. TRBJ2-7 matches the DNA end more closely, so the J call is doubtful. Germline V gives CDR1 MNHEY, CDR2 SMNVEV (reference sequence). This CDR3 region has 17 residues. The CDR3 DNA sequence: TGTGCCAGCGGGCTCGGGACAGGGGGCTTGGGGCACCACGAGCAGTACTTC. Its translation: CASGLGTGGLGHHEQYF.

V usage is TRBV19 and J usage is TRBJ2-7, with a possible D match to TRBD2 (5 bases). V lost 5 bases to trimming and J lost 12 bases, with 14 bases between them. The CDR3 spans 11 residues. Germline loops: CDR1 LNHDA, CDR2 SQIVND (reference sequence). CDR3 nucleotides: TGTGCCAGTAGTCGGGGTGGGAGACTGTACTTC. It yields the protein CASSRGGRLYF.

The rearrangement uses TRBV2 and TRBJ2-7, with D maybe TRBD2 (6 bases). Deletions cut 8 bases from V and 0 bases from J, with 14 bases between. The V gene's germline CDR1 is SNHLY and CDR2 FYNNEI. The CDR3 is made up of 14 amino acids. CDR3: CASGPGAASYEQYF. The CDR3 DNA follows: TGTGCCAGCGGCCCGGGAGCGGCCTCCTACGAGCAGTACTTC.

The rearrangement joins TRBV11-2 to TRBJ2-5; 15 bases agree with TRBD2. The CDR3 consists of 17 residues. Germline trimming cut 1 base from V and 1 base from J; bases unmatched to any gene: 1. Germline V gives CDR1 SGHAT, CDR2 FQNNGV. The CDR3 nucleotides read TGTGCCAGCAGCTTAGTGGGACTAGCGGGAGGCCAAGAGACCCAGTACTTC. Its protein product is CASSLVGLAGGQETQYF.

This clonotype occurred many times. The CDR3 loop is CASSFEGNQPQHF. CDR3 bases: TGTGCCAGCAGCTTCGAGGGGAATCAGCCCCAGCATTTT. The V and J genes are TRBV7-9 and TRBJ1-5; perhaps TRBD1 as D (5 bases). V was cut by 3 bases and J by 4 bases, with 7 bases left in between. The CDR3 extends over 13 amino acids. CDR1 is SEHNR, CDR2 FQNEAQ, per germline (reference sequence).

Turning to this clonotype: The germline gene is not matched at one end of the junction; a read error may be the cause. The V and J genes are TRBV20-1 and TRBJ2-4, with D perhaps TRBD2 (6 bases). The DNA end favors TRBJ2-7, so the J call may be wrong. Germline V gives CDR1 DFQATT, CDR2 SNEGSKA (reference sequence). CDR3 size: 15 residues. The CDR3 protein is CSAGDGRENSYEQYF. For the CDR3, the DNA is TGCAGTGCTGGAGATGGGCGGGAAAACTCCTACGAGCAGTACTTC.

Ten or more counts support this clonotype. The chain employs TRBV29-1 and TRBJ2-5; TRBD1 agrees at 7 bases. Looked up from germline, CDR1 is SQVTM and CDR2 is ANQGSEA. The J segment lost 1 base and the V segment lost 7 bases, leaving 3 bases of the junction unmatched. The CDR3 spans 12 residues. CDR3 in DNA: TGCAGCGCTGGGACAGCCCAAGAGACCCAGTACTTC. This encodes CSAGTAQETQYF. The whole variable domain, remainder taken from reference TRBV29-1 and TRBJ2-5, is SAVISQKPSRDICQRGTSLTIQCQVDSQVTMMFWYRQQPGQSLTLIATANQGSEATYESGFVIDKFPISRPNLTFSTLTVSNMSPEDSSIYLCSAGTAQETQYFGPGTRLLVL.

This clonotype came up a few times. The V gene is TRBV4-2, the J gene TRBJ2-3; the match to TRBD2 covers 7 bases. Germline assignment: CDR1 LGHNA and CDR2 YNFKEQ. V trimming: 0 bases; J trimming: 4 bases; junction bases outside the gene matches: 10. The CDR3 loop spans 17 amino acids. Here the CDR3 reads CASSQDRPSGGADTQYF. In DNA, the CDR3 is TGTGCCAGCAGCCAAGATCGTCCTAGCGGCGGAGCAGATACGCAGTATTTT.

The J gene is TRBJ1-1, the V gene TRBV3-1; TRBD1 aligns across 7 bases. CDR1 LGHDT and CDR2 YNNKEL come from the germline V gene (reference sequence). The J segment lost 7 bases and the V segment lost 3 bases, leaving 8 bases of the junction unmatched. There are 14 residues in the CDR3. The CDR3 region is CASSHNRGGLEAFF. The CDR3 DNA follows: TGTGCCAGCAGCCATAACAGGGGTGGCCTTGAAGCTTTCTTT. Full variable domain (rest looked up from reference TRBV3-1 and TRBJ1-1): DTAVSQTPKYLVTQMGNDKSIKCEQNLGHDTMYWYKQDSKKFLKIMFSYNNKELIINETVPNRFSPKSPDKAHLNLHINSLELGDSAVYFCASSHNRGGLEAFFGQGTRLTVV.

The chain combines TRBV30 with TRBJ2-7, with 7 bases matching TRBD1. The end of the DNA is better explained by TRBJ2-5, so the J call may be wrong. This CDR3 has 13 amino acids. Germline CDR1 is GTSNPN and CDR2 is SVGIG (reference sequence). The CDR3 reads CAWSTTGVETQYF. The CDR3 DNA reads as TGTGCCTGGAGTACAACAGGGGTCGAGACCCAGTACTTC.

The gene calls are TRBV27 and TRBJ2-5; TRBD2 matches at 16 bases. From germline, CDR1 is MNHEY and CDR2 SMNVEV (reference sequence). The CDR3 is 17 residues long. V was pared by 2 bases and J by 4 bases, with 4 bases of the junction left unmatched. The CDR3 DNA sequence: TGTGCCAGCAGTTTAAAGGGACTAGCGGGAGGGCGAGAGACCCAGTACTTC. Its translation: CASSLKGLAGGRETQYF.

A few counts support this clonotype. CDR3 region: CASSRRGALLYYEQYF. In DNA, the CDR3 is TGTGCCAGCAGCCGCAGGGGCGCTCTACTTTACTACGAGCAGTACTTC. The chain combines TRBV12-3 or TRBV12-4 with TRBJ2-7; perhaps TRBD1 as D (6 bases). V gave up 6 bases and J gave up 3 bases, with 21 bases separating them. This CDR3 spans 16 amino acids.

There are a few counts of this clonotype. The chain carries TRBV20-1 and TRBJ2-7; D not certain. Germline CDR1 is DFQATT and CDR2 is SNEGSKA (reference sequence). V gave up 7 bases and J gave up 2 bases, with 15 bases separating them. This CDR3 contains 13 residues. CDR3 loop: CSVGLSNTYEQYF. CDR3 DNA: TGCAGTGTTGGCCTAAGTAACACCTACGAGCAGTACTTC.

The CDR3 is CASSYGRKTQYF. The CDR3 nucleotides are TGTGCCAGCAGTTATGGGAGGAAGACGCAGTATTTT. The chain is built from TRBV28 and TRBJ2-3, with D maybe TRBD2 (6 bases). The ends were cut back, 4 bases at V and 9 bases at J, with 11 bases in the middle. Germline V gives CDR1 MDHEN, CDR2 SYDVKM. CDR3 size: 12 residues.

At least ten counts were recorded for this clonotype. The chain links TRBV7-2 to TRBJ2-5; D remains ambiguous. The CDR3 covers 14 residues. The germline V gene has CDR1 SGHTA and CDR2 FQGNSA. Trimming left V 5 bases short and J 5 bases short, with 15 bases between. CDR3 nucleotides: TGTGCCAGCAGCCCCCCACCGTCCCTGGAGACCCAGTACTTC. Its translation: CASSPPPSLETQYF.

This clonotype was recorded a few times. The DNA for the CDR3 is TGTGCCAGCAGCTTTATTAGGGGCGGAGAGACCCAGTACTTC. This gives the protein CASSFIRGGETQYF. The chain uses TRBV5-6 and TRBJ2-5, with D tentatively TRBD1 (5 bases). In germline, CDR1 is SGHDT, CDR2 YYEEEE. V shed 2 bases and J shed 4 bases, with 12 bases lying between them. This CDR3 spans 14 amino acids.

This sequence joins TRBV11-1 and TRBJ2-3, with D hard to call. V was trimmed by 6 bases and J by 0 bases, leaving 13 bases between them. Per the germline V gene, CDR1 is SGHAT and CDR2 is FQDESV (reference sequence). The CDR3 consists of 15 residues. For the CDR3, the DNA is TGTGCCAGCAGGTCGACTCATGCTAGCACAGATACGCAGTATTTT. Translation: CASRSTHASTDTQYF.

The chain links TRBV12-3 or TRBV12-4 to TRBJ2-1, with 12 positions matching TRBD2. The CDR3 runs to 15 residues. V was pared by 6 bases and J by 8 bases, with 8 bases of the junction left unmatched. Here the CDR3 reads CASRLERLAGDEQFF. The DNA of the CDR3 is TGTGCCAGCAGGTTGGAACGACTAGCGGGAGATGAGCAGTTCTTC.

The chain carries TRBV19 and TRBJ2-1; D possibly corresponds to TRBD1 (7 bases). CDR3 size: 16 residues. Germline V gene data show CDR1 as LNHDA and CDR2 as SQIVND (reference sequence). Trimming removed 5 bases at V and 5 bases at J, with 19 bases between. The CDR3 loop is CASSPRGRGANNEQFF. The CDR3 nucleotides read TGTGCCAGTAGTCCCCGTGGCAGGGGGGCCAACAATGAGCAGTTCTTC. The full variable domain, its missing parts supplied by reference TRBV19 and TRBJ2-1, is DGGITQSPKYLFRKEGQNVTLSCEQNLNHDAMYWYRQDPGQGLRLIYYSQIVNDFQKGDIAEGYSVSREKKESFPLTVTSAQKNPTAFYLCASSPRGRGANNEQFFGPGTRLTVL.

The gene calls are TRBV6-6 and TRBJ1-6; tentatively, D is TRBD1 (5 bases). From germline, CDR1 is MNHNY and CDR2 SVGAGI (reference sequence). The V end was cut by 6 bases, the J end by 14 bases, with 17 bases between. This CDR3 has 13 amino acids. CDR3 loop: CASSAGEWGALHF. The CDR3, as DNA: TGTGCCAGCAGCGCCGGCGAATGGGGGGCCCTCCACTTT.

The chain employs TRBV3-1 and TRBJ2-3, with a tentative D call TRBD2 (5 bases). V was shortened by 8 bases and J by 2 bases, with 14 bases between the two germline ends. The CDR3 loop spans 14 amino acids. The V gene's germline CDR1 is LGHDT and CDR2 YNNKEL (reference sequence). The CDR3 DNA reads as TGTGCCAGCGGCGTCACGGGGATCACAGATACGCAGTATTTT. It encodes CASGVTGITDTQYF.

The J gene is TRBJ2-1, the V gene TRBV7-9; D is undetermined. Trimming stripped 0 bases from V and 7 bases from J, with 4 bases between. Germline values: CDR1 SEHNR, CDR2 FQNEAQ (reference sequence). The CDR3 is made up of 12 amino acids. The CDR3 sequence: CASSLAWNEQFF. The CDR3 bases are TGTGCCAGCAGCTTAGCGTGGAATGAGCAGTTCTTC. Based on the CDR3 plus reference TRBV7-9 and TRBJ2-1, the full variable domain is DTGVSQNPRHKITKRGQNVTFRCDPISEHNRLYWYRQTLGQGPEFLTYFQNEAQLEKSRLLSDRFSAERPKGSFSTLEIQRTEQGDSAMYLCASSLAWNEQFFGPGTRLTVL.